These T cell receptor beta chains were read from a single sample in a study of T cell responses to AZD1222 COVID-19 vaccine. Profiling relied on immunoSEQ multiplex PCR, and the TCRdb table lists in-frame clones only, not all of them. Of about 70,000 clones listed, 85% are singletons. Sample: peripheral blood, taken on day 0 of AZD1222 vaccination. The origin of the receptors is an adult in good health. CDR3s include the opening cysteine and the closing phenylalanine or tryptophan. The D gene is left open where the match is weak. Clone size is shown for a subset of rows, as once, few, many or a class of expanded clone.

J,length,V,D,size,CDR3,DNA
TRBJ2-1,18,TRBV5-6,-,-,CASSLGGFQLLNYNEQFF,TGTGCCAGCAGCTTAGGTGGTTTCCAGCTCCTTAACTACAATGAGCAGTTCTTC
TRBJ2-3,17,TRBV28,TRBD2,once,CASSGTSGRAGTDTQYF,TGTGCCAGCAGTGGGACCAGCGGGAGGGCCGGAACAGATACGCAGTATTTT
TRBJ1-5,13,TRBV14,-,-,CASSQEWDQPQHF,TGTGCCAGCAGCCAAGAGTGGGATCAGCCCCAGCATTTT
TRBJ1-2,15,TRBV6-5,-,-,CASSYGQKINYGYTF,TGTGCCAGCAGTTACGGACAGAAGATTAACTATGGCTACACCTTC
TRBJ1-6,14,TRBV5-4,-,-,CASSFDGNNSPLHF,TGTGCCAGCAGCTTCGATGGGAACAATTCACCCCTCCACTTT
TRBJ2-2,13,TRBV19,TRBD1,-,CASSTGTAGELFF,TGTGCCAGTAGTACGGGGACAGCCGGGGAGCTGTTTTTT
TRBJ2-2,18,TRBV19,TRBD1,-,CASSIERDRVSITGELFF,TGTGCCAGTAGTATAGAGCGGGACAGGGTTTCAATCACCGGGGAGCTGTTTTTT
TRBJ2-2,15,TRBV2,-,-,CASSEVGINTGELFF,TGTGCCAGCAGTGAAGTTGGGATTAACACCGGGGAGCTGTTTTTT
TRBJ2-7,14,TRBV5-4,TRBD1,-,CASSLADRGQEQYF,TGTGCCAGCAGCTTGGCTGACAGGGGGCAAGAGCAGTACTTC
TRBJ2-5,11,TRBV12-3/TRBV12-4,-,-,CASSDRETQYF,TGTGCCAGCAGTGACCGAGAGACCCAGTACTTC
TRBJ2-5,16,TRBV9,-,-,CASSVGGTTAQETQYF,TGTGCCAGCAGCGTAGGGGGGACCACAGCCCAAGAGACCCAGTACTTC
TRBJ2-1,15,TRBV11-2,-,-,CASSFNAGDYNEQFF,TGTGCCAGCAGCTTCAATGCAGGGGACTACAATGAGCAGTTCTTC
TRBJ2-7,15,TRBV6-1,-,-,CASSEGVGYLDEQYF,TGTGCCAGCAGTGAAGGGGTGGGTTATCTGGACGAGCAGTACTTC
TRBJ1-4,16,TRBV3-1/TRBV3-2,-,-,CASSQGGWRESEKLFF,TGTGCCAGCAGCCAAGGGGGGTGGAGGGAGAGTGAAAAACTGTTTTTT
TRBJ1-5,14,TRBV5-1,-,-,CASSRDGPNQPQHF,TGCGCCAGCAGTCGGGACGGACCCAATCAGCCCCAGCATTTT
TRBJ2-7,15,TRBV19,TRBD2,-,CASTLHGEGSYEQYF,TGTGCCAGTACCCTCCACGGGGAGGGTTCCTACGAGCAGTACTTC
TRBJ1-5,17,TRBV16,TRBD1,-,CASSQSVLRGENQPQHF,TGTGCCAGCAGCCAATCGGTCCTCAGGGGGGAAAATCAGCCCCAGCATTTT
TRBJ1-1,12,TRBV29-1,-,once,CSVAEVRAEAFF,TGCAGCGTTGCGGAGGTTCGGGCTGAAGCTTTCTTT
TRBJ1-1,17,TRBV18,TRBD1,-,CASSPRDRVGFGTEAFF,TGTGCCAGCTCACCCCGGGACAGAGTGGGCTTTGGCACTGAAGCTTTCTTT
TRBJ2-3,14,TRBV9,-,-,CASSVDGRPDTQYF,TGTGCCAGCAGCGTAGATGGTAGACCAGATACGCAGTATTTT
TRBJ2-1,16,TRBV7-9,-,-,CASSLGSSGKAGEQFF,TGTGCCAGCAGCTTGGGATCCAGCGGTAAGGCGGGTGAGCAGTTCTTC
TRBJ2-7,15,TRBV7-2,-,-,CASSLVVTGSYEQYF,TGTGCCAGCAGCTTAGTGGTGACAGGCTCCTACGAGCAGTACTTC
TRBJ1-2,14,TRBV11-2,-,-,CASSLAPWRDGYTF,TGTGCCAGCAGCTTAGCCCCATGGAGGGATGGCTACACCTTC
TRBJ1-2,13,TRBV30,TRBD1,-,CASTGLMGYGYTF,TGTGCCTCGACAGGGTTAATGGGATATGGCTACACCTTC
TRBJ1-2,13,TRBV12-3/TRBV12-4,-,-,CASSSQGLYGYTF,TGTGCCAGCAGTTCACAGGGTCTCTATGGCTACACCTTC
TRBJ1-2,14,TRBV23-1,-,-,CASSQSGGNYGYTF,TGCGCCAGCAGTCAATCCGGGGGAAACTATGGCTACACCTTC
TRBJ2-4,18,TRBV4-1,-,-,CASSQGMAGSDAGNIQYF,TGCGCCAGCAGCCAAGGGATGGCCGGCTCGGACGCAGGAAACATTCAGTACTTC
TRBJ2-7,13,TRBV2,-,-,CASSLIGEYEQYF,TGTGCCAGCAGTTTAATCGGGGAATACGAGCAGTACTTC